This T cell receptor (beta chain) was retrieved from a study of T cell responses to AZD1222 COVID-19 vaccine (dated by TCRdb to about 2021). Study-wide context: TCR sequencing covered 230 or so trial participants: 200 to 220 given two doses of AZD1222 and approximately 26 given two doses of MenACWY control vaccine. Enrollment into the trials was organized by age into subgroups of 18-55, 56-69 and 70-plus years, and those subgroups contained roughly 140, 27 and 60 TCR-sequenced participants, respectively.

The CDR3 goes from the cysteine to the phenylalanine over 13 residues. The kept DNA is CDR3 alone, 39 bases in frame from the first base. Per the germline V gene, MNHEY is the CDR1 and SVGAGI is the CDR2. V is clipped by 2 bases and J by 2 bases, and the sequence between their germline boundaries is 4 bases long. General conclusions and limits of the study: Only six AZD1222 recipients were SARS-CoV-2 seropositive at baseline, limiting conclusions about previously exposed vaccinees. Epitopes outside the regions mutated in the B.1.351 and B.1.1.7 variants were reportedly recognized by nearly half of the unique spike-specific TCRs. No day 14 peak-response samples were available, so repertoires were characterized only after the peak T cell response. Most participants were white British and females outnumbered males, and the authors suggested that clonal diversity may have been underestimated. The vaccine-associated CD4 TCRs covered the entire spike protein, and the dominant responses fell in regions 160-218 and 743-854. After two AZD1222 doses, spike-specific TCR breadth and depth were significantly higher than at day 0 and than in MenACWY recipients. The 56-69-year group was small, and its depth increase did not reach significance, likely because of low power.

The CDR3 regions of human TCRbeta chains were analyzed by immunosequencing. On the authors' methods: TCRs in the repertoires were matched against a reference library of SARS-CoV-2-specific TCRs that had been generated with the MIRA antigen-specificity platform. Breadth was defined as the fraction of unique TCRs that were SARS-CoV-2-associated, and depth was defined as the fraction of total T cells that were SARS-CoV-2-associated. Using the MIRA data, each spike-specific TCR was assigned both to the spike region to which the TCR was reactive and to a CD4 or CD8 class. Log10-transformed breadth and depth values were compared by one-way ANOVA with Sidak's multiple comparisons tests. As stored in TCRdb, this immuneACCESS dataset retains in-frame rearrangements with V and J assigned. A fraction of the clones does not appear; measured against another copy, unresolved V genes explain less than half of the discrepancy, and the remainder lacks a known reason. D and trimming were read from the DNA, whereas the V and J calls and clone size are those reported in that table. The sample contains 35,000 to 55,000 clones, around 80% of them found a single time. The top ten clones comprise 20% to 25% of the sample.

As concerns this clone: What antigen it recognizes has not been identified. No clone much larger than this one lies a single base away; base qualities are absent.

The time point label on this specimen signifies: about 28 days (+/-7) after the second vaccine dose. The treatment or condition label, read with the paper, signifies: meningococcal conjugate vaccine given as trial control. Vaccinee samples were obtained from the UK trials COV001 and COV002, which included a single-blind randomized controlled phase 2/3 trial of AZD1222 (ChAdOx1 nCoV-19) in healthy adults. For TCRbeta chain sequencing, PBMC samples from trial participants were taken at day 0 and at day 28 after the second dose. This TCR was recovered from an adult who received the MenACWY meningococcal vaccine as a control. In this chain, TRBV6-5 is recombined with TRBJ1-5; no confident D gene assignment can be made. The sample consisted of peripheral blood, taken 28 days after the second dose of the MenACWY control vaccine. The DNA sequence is TGTGCCAGCAGTTACAATGGCAATCAGCCCCAGCATTTT. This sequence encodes CASSYNGNQPQHF.